These 12 T cell receptor beta chains share one sample of origin, sequenced in a study of blood T cells in healthy people across ages. Alongside a J-beta primer mix, a sample-barcoded 5' primer served in a second PCR lasting about 7 to 12 cycles. TCRdb itself ran the 5' RACE reads through MiXCR, one entry per CDR3 protein. The sample records around 1,000,000 distinct CDR3 sequences, 25% being singletons. These data were also reused for a study on T cells of mothers and their children.

The source material was blood. Source of these receptors: a girl between 2 and 10 years old in good health.

The chain carries TRBV5-1 and TRBJ2-5, with TRBD2 identical over 7 bases. In germline, CDR1 is SGHRS, CDR2 YFSETQ. V dropped 0 bases and J dropped 4; count of bases not matched to a gene: 12. This CDR3 is built from 17 residues. The DNA for the CDR3 is TGCGCCAGCAGCTTGGAGGGCGGAGCGGGGAAGAGAGAGACCCAGTACTTC. This encodes CASSLEGGAGKRETQYF.

This clonotype was seen a few times. The chain links TRBV10-1 to TRBJ2-5, with TRBD2 matching 14 bases. The better agreement between TRBJ2-7 and the DNA end casts doubt on the J call. The CDR3 has 15 residues. Germline loops: CDR1 WNHNN, CDR2 SYGVQD (reference sequence). The CDR3 loop is CASSKGLAGVHEQYF. CDR3 in DNA: TGCGCCAGCAGTAAGGGACTAGCGGGAGTCCACGAGCAGTACTTC.

This clonotype has just a few counts. The rearrangement uses TRBV29-1 and TRBJ2-7; no reliable D call. The germline V gene has CDR1 SQVTM and CDR2 ANQGSEA. This CDR3 has 11 amino acids. Trimming took 6 bases from V and 10 from J, leaving 16 bases between them. CDR3 sequence reads: CSVSDRQFQYF. For the CDR3, the DNA is TGCAGCGTCTCGGACCGCCAGTTCCAGTACTTC.

Turning to this clonotype: A read error may account for a junction end that differs from germline. CDR3 nucleotide sequence: TGTGCCACCGGTGATGGCAACCACTACGAGCAGTACTTC. It is translated as CATGDGNHYEQYF. The chain has TRBV24-1 and TRBJ2-7; D is unresolved. CDR1 is KGHDR, CDR2 SFDVKD, per germline. The CDR3 is 13 residues long.

The rearrangement links TRBV6-2 or TRBV6-3 to TRBJ2-1; 7 positions agree with TRBD2. The CDR3 is made up of 15 amino acids. CDR1 is MNHEY, CDR2 SVGEGT, per germline. V gave up 3 bases and J gave up 4 bases; unmatched junction bases: 6. The CDR3 reads CASSYLAEAYNEQFF. The CDR3 DNA sequence: TGTGCCAGCAGTTATCTAGCGGAGGCGTACAATGAGCAGTTCTTC.

A few counts support this clonotype. This chain joins TRBV29-1 and TRBJ1-2, with 7 bases aligning to TRBD1. The CDR3 runs to 13 residues. CDR1 is SQVTM, CDR2 ANQGSEA, per germline. V dropped 6 bases and J dropped 3; count of bases not matched to a gene: 7. This chain's CDR3 is CSVLTGSDYGYTF. Written as DNA, the CDR3 is TGCAGCGTGTTGACAGGGAGTGACTATGGCTACACCTTC. Full variable domain (outside the CDR3, taken from reference TRBV29-1 and TRBJ1-2): SAVISQKPSRDICQRGTSLTIQCQVDSQVTMMFWYRQQPGQSLTLIATANQGSEATYESGFVIDKFPISRPNLTFSTLTVSNMSPEDSSIYLCSVLTGSDYGYTFGSGTRLTVV.

This clonotype was observed a handful of times. V gene TRBV6-1 combines with J gene TRBJ2-3; D is possibly TRBD1 (6 bases). The CDR3 runs 17 residues. Trimming took off 7 bases at V and 6 bases at J, with 26 bases between the two ends. Germline CDR1 and CDR2: MNHNS and SASEGT. CDR3 loop: CASKLATGTPRMDTQYF. CDR3 coding DNA: TGTGCCAGCAAGCTAGCTACCGGGACACCCAGGATGGATACGCAGTATTTT.

This clonotype has more than one count but fewer than ten. This chain links TRBV7-9 with TRBJ2-3; D is unresolved. This CDR3 has 17 amino acids. Germline V gene data show CDR1 as SEHNR and CDR2 as FQNEAQ (reference sequence). The V end lost 4 bases, the J end lost 6 bases, and 23 bases lay between the germline ends. The CDR3 DNA follows: TGTGCCAGCAGCTCTTTTAAATTCGAGAATCCAAGGGATACGCAGTATTTT. This translates into CASSSFKFENPRDTQYF.

The chain joins TRBV4-2 to TRBJ2-3; D is perhaps TRBD1 (6 bases). V was pared by 2 bases and J by 10 bases, with 16 bases between. The CDR3 totals 14 residues. Germline CDR1 LGHNA, CDR2 YNFKEQ. The CDR3 DNA reads as TGTGCCAGCAGCCAATCCGGACCAGGGGCAGCGCAGTATTTT. Its translation is CASSQSGPGAAQYF.

A remark on this clonotype: At one end the junction does not follow the germline gene, possibly because of a read error. The genes are TRBV10-3 and TRBJ2-7; TRBD1 might be the D (6 bases). CDR1 is ENHRY and CDR2 is SYGVKD in the germline V gene. The CDR3 runs to 15 residues. CDR3 residues: CAISDRTGPSYEHYF. CDR3 in DNA: TGTGCCATCAGTGACCGTACAGGGCCGTCCTACGAGCACTACTTC.

The DNA of the CDR3 is TGCAGTGCCCCCCCGGCGGTCCAAGAGACCCAGTACTTC. Amino acids: CSAPPAVQETQYF. The chain links TRBV20-1 to TRBJ2-5; no clear D gene. This CDR3 has 13 residues. Between the trimmed V and J ends, which lost 6 bases and 1 base, there was a span of 12 bases. CDR1 and CDR2 from the germline V gene are DFQATT and SNEGSKA (reference sequence).

This clonotype was seen more than once but under ten times. The chain is built from TRBV14 and TRBJ2-5, with D possibly TRBD2 on 5 matching bases. CDR1 is SGHDN and CDR2 is FVKESK in the germline V gene. The CDR3 sequence is 11 residues long. V lost 5 bases and J 11 bases, leaving 12 bases between the germline ends. CDR3 coding DNA: TGTGCCAGCAGCGGCCACGGGAAGCAGTACTTC. Encoded protein: CASSGHGKQYF.